Listed below are T cell receptor beta chains from one sample, sequenced in a study of shared clonotypes between healthy human individuals. Sequencing was performed with immunoSEQ multiplex PCR; in TCRdb, only in-frame clones are kept and a portion is missing. The table has about 560,000 clones, roughly 79% seen once. Source material: PBMCs. The receptor source for this set is a woman aged 40 to 55 in good health. Some clones in this sample may be carry-over from other donors' samples. Each CDR3 is given with its conserved first and last residue. The D gene is left open where the match is weak. Clone sizes are given selectively: once, few, many, or a class where the clone is expanded.

clone_size,d_call,v_call,j_call,cdr3_aa,cdr3_nt
.,TRBD1,TRBV5-6,TRBJ2-4,CASSLGTGLNIQYF,TGTGCCAGCAGCTTAGGGACAGGGCTAAACATTCAGTACTTC
once,.,TRBV5-1,TRBJ2-7,CASSEGYRDQQYF,TGCGCCAGCAGCGAGGGATACAGGGATCAGCAGTACTTC
.,.,TRBV7-9,TRBJ2-4,CASSLGTAIQNIQYF,TGTGCCAGCAGCCTCGGGACCGCAATCCAAAACATTCAGTACTTC
.,.,TRBV11-2,TRBJ2-7,CASSLFRGSEQYF,TGTGCCAGCAGCTTATTCCGGGGCAGCGAGCAGTACTTC
.,TRBD1,TRBV5-1,TRBJ2-1,CASSWGTGNNEQFF,TGCGCCAGCAGCTGGGGGACAGGGAACAATGAGCAGTTCTTC
.,.,TRBV11-3,TRBJ2-5,CASPVGQRETQYF,TGTGCCAGCCCTGTGGGGCAGCGGGAGACCCAGTACTTC
.,.,TRBV7-9,TRBJ2-3,CASSLRPPDTQYF,TGTGCCAGCAGCTTAAGGCCACCAGATACGCAGTATTTT
.,.,TRBV7-3,TRBJ2-5,CARLRQQETQYF,TGTGCCAGACTAAGACAGCAAGAGACCCAGTACTTC
.,.,TRBV28,TRBJ2-5,CASSLLSGVRETQYF,TGTGCCAGCAGCCTCCTCTCCGGAGTACGGGAGACCCAGTACTTC
.,.,TRBV5-6,TRBJ2-7,CASNSGVGRGGGYEQYF,TGTGCCAGCAACTCCGGGGTGGGTAGGGGAGGAGGCTACGAGCAGTACTTC
.,TRBD1,TRBV5-4,TRBJ1-1,CASSLPQGSPNTEAFF,TGTGCCAGCAGCTTGCCACAGGGGTCACCGAACACTGAAGCTTTCTTT
.,TRBD1,TRBV7-9,TRBJ2-3,CASSLNVGQGATDTQYF,TGTGCCAGCAGCTTAAACGTCGGACAGGGGGCCACAGATACGCAGTATTTT
.,.,TRBV16,TRBJ2-7,CASSQSGTYEQYF,TGTGCCAGCAGCCAGTCGGGGACCTACGAGCAGTACTTC
once,.,TRBV28,TRBJ1-4,CASSFWEGGEKLFF,TGTGCCAGCAGTTTTTGGGAAGGGGGTGAAAAACTGTTTTTT
.,.,TRBV15,TRBJ2-5,CATSSYKGLEYQETQYF,TGTGCCACCAGCAGTTACAAGGGGCTCGAGTACCAAGAGACCCAGTACTTC
few,.,TRBV30,TRBJ1-5,CAWSIGLVSNQPQHF,TGTGCCTGGAGTATCGGTTTGGTTAGCAATCAGCCCCAGCATTTT